This T cell receptor (beta chain) was identified in a study of cytomegalovirus exposure and HLA in healthy donors (dated by TCRdb to about 2017). With respect to the entire study: An earlier analysis of more than 550 of the donors reported roughly 300 Gb of sequence data and about 120 million unique TCR beta sequences obtained from approximately 180 million T cells. Roughly 310 gigabases of sequencing data and tens of millions of unique TCR sequences were included in an early release covering roughly 600 HLA-typed donors. The genetic ancestry cluster associated with self-reported Caucasian donors included 80% to 90% of the approximately 410 genotyped donors. The study was designed to test whether signatures of past pathogen exposure could be identified by cataloging public T cell receptors. The study used immunosequencing to profile the T cell repertoires of 666 subjects and linked those repertoires to cytomegalovirus serostatus. In addition to the first cohort of 666 subjects, a separate validation cohort of 120 different subjects was used. To predict cytomegalovirus infection status, the study brought together high-throughput TCR immunosequencing, statistical association of individual TCRs with disease status, and machine learning. To study patterns of TCR occurrence, a later analysis re-analyzed previously published TCR beta repertoires from under 750 donors and added high-resolution HLA genotyping. Rather than drawing on any new phenotypic data, the later analysis identified candidate immune exposures from TCR beta sequences and the way those sequences occurred across donors. To decide whether each TCR beta V gene segment behaved as functional or pseudogenic, an earlier analysis of some 600 of the donors relied on high-throughput TCR beta sequencing. Donor age, sex, ethnicity and CMV serostatus were compiled together with the repertoire data. A later genetic analysis used genome-wide SNP genotypes for about 60% of the 666 donors, treating that subset as a discovery cohort. Every repertoire in the discovery cohort had been generated on one and the same sequencing platform. Class I and class II HLA loci were covered by the typing at four-digit resolution. Typing coverage differed by locus: A, B, C, DRB1 and DQB1 were typed in about 629-630 donors, DQA1 in 522, DPA1 in around 600, and DPB1 in just under 490. Four to six DR-DQ haplotypes were handled as single units for association and clustering because linkage in the cohort was strong. Among a few hundred genotyped donors of the cohort, an average of approximately 240,000 unique TCR beta nucleotide sequences were sequenced per donor, approximately 20% of them non-productive.

The cohort was made up of under 800 healthy bone marrow donors. Cohort members were all nominally healthy when sampled, although unrecorded immune exposures were likely present. The donor tested CMV seropositive, placing the donor among the 250 to 300 seropositive members of the cohort. A peripheral blood sample was provided by each donor, and peripheral blood mononuclear cells were used for TCR beta sequencing. The Qiagen DNeasy Blood Extraction Kit was used to extract genomic DNA from the blood cell samples. Here is what the overall study found, with its caveats: In a later analysis, HLA-associated TCR beta chains were found to be more clonally expanded and to have lower generation probabilities than equally common non-associated chains. An earlier analysis of some 590 of the donors showed that most TCR beta V segments appeared in productive rearrangements either about 87% or about 30% of the time, which broadly matched IMGT annotations. Correlated functional status among segregating V segments might be attributable to linkage disequilibrium, but an unknown experimental factor could not be ruled out. In a later analysis, several top co-occurrence clusters were reported to appear linked to parvovirus B19, influenza, CMV and Epstein-Barr virus. The study gave a list of 150 to 200 TCR beta chains associated with cytomegalovirus. Because HLA typing was missing for some donors at each locus, association tests included only the typed subset. Because counts were too low, roughly 18 rarely observed V segments, including chromosome 9 orphons, were left out of the earlier analysis of a few hundred of the donors. In a later analysis, TCR association rates were found to vary across HLA loci, with the most associated TCRs seen for DRB1 alleles and the fewest for HLA-C alleles. For the cohort, immune exposure information was limited to CMV serostatus. In a later analysis, most CMV-associated TCR beta chains were found to appear HLA-restricted, with HLA associations seemingly driven largely by CMV exposure. A further reported finding was that TCR beta sequences accurately predicted the HLA-A and HLA-B alleles for most subjects in the first cohort. A later genetic analysis associated a missense DCLRE1C variant with V-gene and J-gene trimming of TCR beta chains, and an independent cohort replicated the association. Sequencing depth was assumed to be roughly uniform across donors in the presence/absence analyses, though that assumption may not hold. Three of the identified cytomegalovirus-associated TCR beta chains were confirmed in vitro to be specific for cytomegalovirus antigens. A group of highly shared sequence variants was considered likely to be a technical artifact of the sequencing pipeline. Assigning TCR associations to individual alleles was difficult when HLA alleles, especially DR and DQ, strongly co-occurred. This cohort had only TCR beta chains sequenced, and the lack of alpha or paired-chain data limited which features could be detected. Across donors, most TCR sequences were observed very rarely, whereas some public TCRs were present in many individuals. In both the original and validation cohorts, the classifier was reported to diagnose cytomegalovirus status with high specificity and sensitivity. At a false discovery rate of 0.05, a later analysis linked 16,951 TCR beta sequences to specific HLA alleles. The authors suggested that the approach could potentially be generalized to other disease states and immunological phenotypes. According to a later genetic analysis, donors in an Asian-associated ancestry cluster had fewer N-insertions in productive TCRs than the approximately 700-donor mean. Some IMGT-functional V segments, including TRBV6-2 and TRBV6-3, could not be told apart with the 87-base-pair reads, so those segments were excluded.

To note about this clone: No antigen is known for it. No much larger clone exists at a distance of one base, and base qualities are not known.

V is clipped by 1 base and J by 6 bases, and the sequence between their germline boundaries is 13 bases long. From the germline V gene, CDR1 is SGHDT and CDR2 is YYEEEE. The CDR3, from cysteine to phenylalanine, totals 14 residues. Only the CDR3 part of the read is kept: 42 bases, read in frame from the first base. The library was produced with the immunoSEQ multiplex PCR assay. For the multiplex PCR, a mixture combining 60 forward primers for TCR Vbeta segments and 13 reverse primers for TCR Jbeta segments was used. Amplification of the CDR3 region of rearranged TCR beta genes was performed with a multiplex PCR assay on genomic DNA. The amplified TCR beta libraries were sequenced on the Illumina HiSeq System as 87-base-pair reads. The original methods were these. A later analysis counted about 82 million unique TCR beta chains across the 666 repertoires, and roughly 11 million of these chains were shared by at least two donors. To remove PCR and sequencing errors, raw reads were error-corrected and collapsed into unique sequences using a nearest-neighbor algorithm that merged closely related sequences. Alignment of CDR3 sequences to IMGT reference sequences was used to assign V, D and J gene segments. For a sequence to be retained, at least a six-nucleotide match to both a V gene segment and a J gene segment was required. Rearrangements were classified as productive when the CDR3 lacked stop codons and remained in frame with V and J, and all other rearrangements were classified as non-productive. CDR3 was defined by IMGT convention, running from the second conserved V-encoded cysteine to the conserved J-encoded phenylalanine. The earlier analysis of about 590 of the donors excluded sequences that lacked an unambiguous match to a single V gene segment. An earlier analysis of fewer than 750 of the donors called V segments functional above 56.7% productive rearrangements and segregating when the between-donor standard deviation exceeded 5%. A statistical classification framework was built for diagnosing cytomegalovirus status from the catalog of TCR beta chain sequences. V and J gene assignment, in a later analysis, came from comparing TCR nucleotide sequences with IMGT/GENE-DB human TR gene sequences. Using the TCRdist pipeline, a later analysis assigned CDR3 sequences along with most-parsimonious VDJ recombination scenarios. In a later analysis, each TCR beta chain was defined by its CDR3 amino acid sequence together with its V-gene family, and reads lacking a unique V-gene family were excluded. In a later analysis, around 600 highly shared, low-generation-probability nucleotide sequences were removed to address suspected cross-contamination and a sequencing artifact. For each public chain, a later analysis derived a clonal expansion index from normalized ranks of inferred template counts within each repertoire. A later analysis computed generation probabilities with a VDJ recombination model fitted to out-of-frame rearrangements, and checked the results against IGoR. A later analysis scored TCR-TCR, TCR-HLA and TCR-CMV co-occurrence with hypergeometric tests, applying a repertoire-size bias correction to TCR pairs. False discovery rates were estimated in a later analysis by permuting HLA or CMV assignments 20 times. In a later analysis, co-occurring TCRs were grouped using DBSCAN, with TCRdist sequence similarity added in when clustering inside HLA-allele-positive subsets. Repertoires with fewer than 30,000 or more than 120,000 public chains were left out of co-occurrence clustering, as were about five repertoires with anomalous nucleotide sharing. This is the immuneACCESS table as TCRdb keeps it, with only in-frame sequences that have V and J called. A part of the clones is gone; compared with another copy, unresolved V genes explain less than half, and the rest is unexplained. V and J calls plus clone size are reproduced from that table; the DNA served to infer D and trimming. This sample lists 90,000 to 140,000 clones; 80% to 85% were detected once. The ten largest make up 6.9% of the sample.

Material for sequencing was PBMCs. Recombination connected TRBV5-6 to TRBJ1-1; the D gene is perhaps TRBD1, from 6 matching bases. The receptor comes from a man aged 25-45 years in good health and CMV-seropositive. CDR3 sequence: CASSLRQARAEAFF. The DNA reads TGTGCCAGCAGCTTGAGACAGGCAAGGGCTGAAGCTTTCTTT.